Shown below are 8 T cell receptor beta chains from a single sample sequenced in a study of brain T cells in children with intractable seizures. The assay was immunoSEQ multiplex PCR, and TCRdb's table has in-frame clones only and misses some. The data hold about 80,000 clones, with about 90% observed a single time. The sample in question was peripheral blood, obtained at surgery. These receptors were collected from a girl aged 2 to 10 with Rasmussen encephalitis and intractable seizures.

The chain couples TRBV7-9 to TRBJ2-5; 7 bases line up with TRBD2. CDR3 length equals 16 residues. Trimming at V came to 2 bases and at J to 1 base, leaving 7 bases not matched to a gene. Per the germline V gene, CDR1 is SEHNR and CDR2 is FQNEAQ (reference sequence). The DNA for the CDR3 is TGTGCCAGCAGCTTAAGTGCGGGGGTCGGCCAAGAGACCCAGTACTTC. Translating gives CASSLSAGVGQETQYF. The full variable domain, rest sourced from reference TRBV7-9 and TRBJ2-5, is DTGVSQNPRHKITKRGQNVTFRCDPISEHNRLYWYRQTLGQGPEFLTYFQNEAQLEKSRLLSDRFSAERPKGSFSTLEIQRTEQGDSAMYLCASSLSAGVGQETQYFGPGTRLLVL.

The rearrangement links TRBV7-3 to TRBJ2-5; D is ambiguous. Germline assignment: CDR1 SGHTA and CDR2 FQGTGA. This CDR3 contains 13 residues. The V gene lost 6 bases and the J gene lost 5 bases, with 13 bases spanning the gap. CDR3 region: CASSPTLGETQYF. DNA for the CDR3: TGTGCCAGCAGTCCCACCTTGGGCGAGACCCAGTACTTC.

This chain joins TRBV4-1 and TRBJ1-2; the D is unclear. Trimming cost V 0 bases and J 3 bases, with 5 bases left between them. This CDR3 contains 13 residues. Germline V gene sequence: CDR1 MGHRA, CDR2 YSYEKL. In DNA, the CDR3 is TGCGCCAGCAGCCAAGACAATGACTATGGCTACACCTTC. Amino acid sequence: CASSQDNDYGYTF.

The chain joins TRBV4-2 to TRBJ2-1; possibly TRBD2 for D (6 bases). V lost 1 base, J lost 4 bases, and 14 bases lay in between. The length of the CDR3 is 16 residues. In germline, CDR1 is LGHNA, CDR2 YNFKEQ. CDR3 nucleotides: TGTGCCAGCAGCCAAGGCGGCCAGGGAGGATACAATGAGCAGTTCTTC. This gives the protein CASSQGGQGGYNEQFF.

This chain uses TRBV11-3 with TRBJ2-7; 7 bases are shared with TRBD1. CDR1 SGHNT and CDR2 YENEEA come from the germline V gene. This CDR3 comprises 15 residues. V was pared by 4 bases and J by 4 bases, with 10 bases of the junction left unmatched. CDR3 amino acids: CASSSTWDRWYEQYF. The CDR3 bases are TGTGCCAGCAGCTCAACCTGGGACAGATGGTACGAGCAGTACTTC.

V usage is TRBV4-1 and J usage is TRBJ2-7; D may be TRBD2 (6 bases). The V gene lost 0 bases and the J gene lost 1 base, with 13 bases spanning the gap. Per germline, CDR1 MGHRA and CDR2 YSYEKL. The CDR3 covers 16 residues. CDR3 nucleotide sequence: TGCGCCAGCAGCCAAGAAGGGGCGGGGATTTCCTACGAGCAGTACTTC. Translation: CASSQEGAGISYEQYF.

The gene calls are TRBV2 and TRBJ1-2; D ambiguous. The germline CDR1 and CDR2 sequences are SNHLY and FYNNEI. V lost 4 bases to trimming and J lost 4 bases, with 10 bases between them. CDR3 length equals 13 residues. In nucleotides, the CDR3 is TGTGCCAGCAGTGGGGTGACACCCTATGGCTACACCTTC. This codes for CASSGVTPYGYTF.

This clone was picked up one time. The chain has TRBV4-1 and TRBJ2-2; D may correspond to TRBD1 or TRBD2 (6 bases each). This CDR3 is 15 amino acids long. Germline loops: CDR1 MGHRA, CDR2 YSYEKL. The V gene lost 3 bases and the J gene lost 4 bases, with 12 bases spanning the gap. The CDR3: CASSQRGGSTGELFF. The CDR3 DNA reads TGCGCCAGCAGCCAGAGAGGGGGGAGCACCGGGGAGCTGTTTTTT.